This passage covers 21 T cell receptor beta chains from one sample sequenced in a study of cytomegalovirus exposure and HLA in healthy donors (dated by TCRdb to 2016 to 2017). To prepare the library, the immunoSEQ multiplex PCR assay was applied. The multiplex PCR relied on a mix of 60 forward primers for TCR Vbeta segments and 13 reverse primers for TCR Jbeta segments. TCRdb stores this immuneACCESS table with in-frame sequences only. Part of the clones is absent; in the studies checked, under half of the shortfall reflects unresolved V genes, and no reason is known for the rest. This sample comprises about 130,000 clones, about four fifths of them detected only once. Of the sample, approximately 2% is held by the ten largest clones. The source material was PBMCs. All receptors derive from a man between 18 and 35 years old in good health and CMV-seronegative.

This clone was observed once. The chain couples TRBV29-1 to TRBJ2-7; 8 bases match TRBD2. Germline values: CDR1 SQVTM, CDR2 ANQGSEA. The J segment lost 0 bases and the V segment lost 6 bases, leaving 7 bases of the junction unmatched. This CDR3 spans 14 amino acids. The CDR3 DNA reads TGCAGCGTGGGTAGCGGGATGAGCTCCTACGAGCAGTACTTC. This sequence encodes CSVGSGMSSYEQYF.

The chain has TRBV30 and TRBJ1-5; possibly TRBD1 for D (6 bases). Germline V gene lookup returns CDR1 GTSNPN and CDR2 SVGIG (reference sequence). The CDR3 runs 15 residues. The V and J ends lost 3 bases and 5 bases respectively, with 17 bases between them. The CDR3 reads CAWRGGGGFHQPQHF. CDR3 nucleotide sequence: TGTGCCTGGAGGGGAGGGGGGGGGTTCCATCAGCCCCAGCATTTT.

The CDR3 is CASSLYATPPYEQYV. Here the CDR3 DNA reads TGTGCCAGCTCCCTTTATGCGACACCTCCCTACGAGCAGTACGTC. The genes are TRBV6-5 and TRBJ2-7, with D unclear. The germline V gene encodes CDR1 MNHEY and CDR2 SVGAGI. V lost 8 bases and J 2 bases, leaving 19 bases between the germline ends. CDR3 length: 15 residues.

The chain recombines TRBV9 with TRBJ1-6, with D unclear. The CDR3 runs 13 residues. CDR1 and CDR2 (germline): SGDLS, YYNGEE. V was shortened by 4 bases and J by 7 bases, with 9 bases between the two germline ends. CDR3 DNA: TGTGCCAGCAGCCCTCGTCCCAATTCACCCCTCCACTTT. This sequence encodes CASSPRPNSPLHF. Combining the CDR3 with reference TRBV9 and TRBJ1-6 gives the whole variable domain DSGVTQTPKHLITATGQRVTLRCSPRSGDLSVYWYQQSLDQGLQFLIQYYNGEERAKGNILERFSAQQFPDLHSELNLSSLELGDSALYFCASSPRPNSPLHFGNGTRLTVT.

The chain recombines TRBV9 with TRBJ2-1, with TRBD2 identical over 11 bases. V lost 3 bases to trimming and J lost 5 bases; unmatched junction nucleotides: 10. The CDR3 loop spans 17 amino acids. Per the germline V gene, CDR1 is SGDLS and CDR2 is YYNGEE. The CDR3 region is CASSGELGTSGDNEQFF. As DNA, the CDR3 is TGTGCCAGCAGCGGGGAGTTGGGGACTAGCGGCGACAATGAGCAGTTCTTC. Filled out from reference TRBV9 and TRBJ2-1, the complete variable domain reads DSGVTQTPKHLITATGQRVTLRCSPRSGDLSVYWYQQSLDQGLQFLIQYYNGEERAKGNILERFSAQQFPDLHSELNLSSLELGDSALYFCASSGELGTSGDNEQFFGPGTRLTVL.

The chain uses TRBV21-1 and TRBJ1-2; the DNA was not used to check the table's D call, TRBD1. TRBV21-1 is listed as a pseudogene. This CDR3 has 13 amino acids. CDR3 DNA: TGTGCCAGCAGCCCCACCCGACAGAGCGGCTACACCTTC. Translated, it gives CASSPTRQSGYTF.

CDR3 sequence (DNA): TGCGCCAGCAGTCAAGGACTAGCGGGAATGAGTCCAAATGAGCAGTTCTTC. Protein product: CASSQGLAGMSPNEQFF. The V call is TRBV23-1, the J call TRBJ2-1, with TRBD2 matching over 12 bases. TRBV23-1 is an open reading frame, and its role is uncertain. The V and J ends lost 2 bases and 7 bases, in that order; junction bases with no gene match: 9. CDR3 length: 17 amino acids.

The V call is TRBV28, the J call TRBJ1-4, with TRBD1 matching 7 bases. The V and J ends lost 8 bases and 8 bases, in that order; junction bases with no gene match: 8. In germline, CDR1 is MDHEN, CDR2 SYDVKM. This CDR3 comprises 13 residues. CDR3 sequence (DNA): TGTGCCAGCCGACAGGGTGGGCGCGAAAAACTGTTTTTT. Its translation: CASRQGGREKLFF.

This clone was counted between two and nine times. The chain combines TRBV7-9 with TRBJ1-1, with unresolved D. Trimming shortened V by 0 bases and J by 0 bases, and 5 bases separated the two germline ends. Germline V gives CDR1 SEHNR, CDR2 FQNEAQ (reference sequence). The CDR3 sequence is 14 residues long. The CDR3 DNA sequence: TGTGCCAGCAGCTTAGCCGTCCTGAACACTGAAGCTTTCTTT. It yields the protein CASSLAVLNTEAFF. Drawing the rest from reference TRBV7-9 and TRBJ1-1, the complete variable domain is DTGVSQNPRHKITKRGQNVTFRCDPISEHNRLYWYRQTLGQGPEFLTYFQNEAQLEKSRLLSDRFSAERPKGSFSTLEIQRTEQGDSAMYLCASSLAVLNTEAFFGQGTRLTVV.

V gene TRBV5-4 combines with J gene TRBJ2-7; D is unresolved. CDR1 SGHNT and CDR2 YYREEE come from the germline V gene (reference sequence). Trimming took off 5 bases at V and 3 bases at J, with 12 bases between the two ends. The CDR3 loop spans 13 amino acids. The CDR3 bases are TGTGCCAGCAGACCAAACAGTGGCTACGAGCAGTACTTC. This encodes CASRPNSGYEQYF.

This chain connects TRBV27 to TRBJ2-5, with a tentative D call TRBD1 (7 bases). V dropped 0 bases and J dropped 2 bases, with 10 bases sitting between them. Germline V gives CDR1 MNHEY, CDR2 SMNVEV (reference sequence). The CDR3 covers 15 residues. CDR3 sequence reads: CASSLSTGTQETQYF. The CDR3 bases are TGTGCCAGCAGTTTATCGACAGGGACTCAAGAGACCCAGTACTTC.

In this sample, this clone turned up once. The chain joins TRBV5-5 to TRBJ1-2; 7 bases match TRBD1. CDR1 and CDR2 (germline): SGHKS, YYEKEE (reference sequence). CDR3 length: 13 residues. J gave up 8 bases and V 4 bases, and 8 bases lay outside the gene matches. The CDR3 sequence is CASSSQGVVGYTF. CDR3 DNA sequence: TGTGCCAGCAGCAGCCAGGGGGTGGTCGGCTACACCTTC.

The chain joins TRBV7-7 to TRBJ2-2, with 8 bases that match TRBD2. The V gene's germline CDR1 is SSHAT and CDR2 FNYEAQ (reference sequence). The CDR3 length is 15 residues. CDR3: CAWGPGGFNTGELFF. CDR3 nucleotide sequence: TGTGCATGGGGCCCGGGAGGGTTTAACACCGGGGAGCTGTTTTTT.

The J gene is TRBJ2-7, the V gene TRBV7-2; maybe TRBD1 (6 bases). Looked up from germline, CDR1 is SGHTA and CDR2 is FQGNSA. The V gene lost 2 bases and the J gene lost 0 bases, with 14 bases spanning the gap. The CDR3 sequence is 16 residues long. For the CDR3, the DNA is TGTGCCAGCAGCTTAACAGGGTCCCCGAGCTCCTACGAGCAGTACTTC. It translates to CASSLTGSPSSYEQYF.

As regards this clone: An end of the junction differs from the germline gene, which may be a read error. The genes are TRBV7-9 and TRBJ2-7; a possible D gene is TRBD2 (6 bases). The CDR3 is 15 amino acids. The germline V gene has CDR1 SEHNR and CDR2 FQNEAQ (reference sequence). The CDR3 nucleotides read TGTTCCAGCAGCTTAGGGGACTGGAGCTCCTACGAGCAGTACTTC. Protein: CSSSLGDWSSYEQYF.

The chain carries TRBV4-2 and TRBJ2-1, with 13 positions matching TRBD2. The germline V gene has CDR1 LGHNA and CDR2 YNFKEQ. V lost 0 bases to trimming and J lost 13 bases; unmatched junction nucleotides: 9. The CDR3 is made up of 16 amino acids. In DNA, the CDR3 is TGTGCCAGCAGCCAAGATCGAACTAGCGGGAGGGGGAGTCAGTTCTTC. Its protein is CASSQDRTSGRGSQFF.

This clone was observed a few times. J is TRBJ2-2 and V is TRBV6-6, with TRBD2 identical over 9 bases. This CDR3 is 15 amino acids long. V shed 6 bases, J shed 1 base, and the junction held 3 bases outside the gene matches. Germline V gives CDR1 MNHNY, CDR2 SVGAGI (reference sequence). The CDR3 sequence: CASRRAGGNTGELFF. DNA of the CDR3: TGTGCCAGCAGGAGAGCGGGAGGGAACACCGGGGAGCTGTTTTTT.

The J gene is TRBJ1-1, the V gene TRBV30, with 7 bases matching TRBD1. CDR1 is GTSNPN and CDR2 is SVGIG in the germline V gene (reference sequence). This CDR3 comprises 18 residues. V shed 0 bases, J shed 3 bases, and the junction held 16 bases outside the gene matches. This CDR3 reads CAWSVLVEGAPKDTEAFF. The DNA for the CDR3 is TGTGCCTGGAGTGTACTCGTGGAGGGGGCGCCGAAGGACACTGAAGCTTTCTTT.

The chain couples TRBV23-1 to TRBJ2-3; tentatively, D is TRBD2 (6 bases). TRBV23-1 is marked as an open reading frame, function uncertain. The length of the CDR3 is 17 residues. Trimming took 11 bases from V and 4 from J, leaving 28 bases between them. The CDR3 nucleotides read TGCGCCGGAGGCTGGCGGGATAAAGGGTGGCGGCCAGATACGCAGTATTTT. This sequence encodes CAGGWRDKGWRPDTQYF.

The chain has TRBV2 and TRBJ2-3; D is possibly TRBD1 (6 bases). CDR3 length: 15 residues. Between the trimmed V and J ends, which lost 5 bases and 4 bases, there was a span of 16 bases. Germline values: CDR1 SNHLY, CDR2 FYNNEI. The DNA of the CDR3 is TGTGCCAGCAGTATTCAGGGGCTACAGGCAGATACGCAGTATTTT. Translated, it gives CASSIQGLQADTQYF.

This rearrangement joins TRBV11-2 to TRBJ2-3; TRBD2 agrees at 8 bases. V lost 1 base to trimming and J lost 6 bases; unmatched junction nucleotides: 9. The CDR3 sequence is 16 residues long. CDR1 and CDR2 from the germline V gene are SGHAT and FQNNGV. CDR3 in amino acids: CASSLVSGGSSDTQYF. CDR3 DNA sequence: TGTGCCAGCAGCTTAGTTTCGGGAGGGAGTAGCGATACGCAGTATTTT.